A selection of T cell receptor beta chains follows, all from one sample in a study of tumor and adjacent non-tumor tissue in lung cancer. Using its own MiXCR run on the multiplex PCR reads, TCRdb lists one record per CDR3 protein. The sample lists around 57,000 distinct CDR3 sequences; around two thirds were seen once. The source material was distant non-tumor lung tissue. Every receptor here comes from a man in his 70s with non-small cell lung cancer. The CDR3 runs from the conserved cysteine through the conserved F or W. The D gene is left open where the match is weak. Part of the rows lack a size; the others show once, few, many or a class for expanded clones.

J | V | size | D | CDR3 | DNA
TRBJ2-5 | TRBV7-9 | few | - | CASSTRGHRFQETQYF | TGTGCCAGCAGTACCCGGGGACATAGATTCCAAGAGACCCAGTACTTC
TRBJ2-2 | TRBV6-5 | many | - | CASSRTLPQNTGELFF | TGTGCCAGCTCCCGGACACTCCCCCAGAACACCGGGGAGCTGTTTTTT
TRBJ1-2 | TRBV29-1 | - | - | CSVEDHVRKLGGYTF | TGCAGCGTTGAAGATCATGTAAGGAAATTGGGAGGCTACACCTTC
TRBJ2-3 | TRBV4-1 | - | - | CVSSLRGGSGQGRFPDTQYF | TGCGTCAGCAGCCTCCGAGGGGGGAGCGGGCAAGGACGCTTTCCAGATACGCAGTATTTT
TRBJ2-7 | TRBV7-9 | many | - | CASSLPDYSYEQYF | TGTGCCAGCAGCTTACCCGACTACTCCTACGAGCAGTACTTC
TRBJ2-3 | TRBV6-1 | - | - | CASRVSSDTQYF | TGTGCCAGCAGAGTGAGCTCAGATACGCAGTATTTT
TRBJ2-7 | TRBV12-3/TRBV12-4 | many | - | CASSPRTYEQYF | TGTGCCAGCAGCCCTAGAACCTACGAGCAGTACTTC
TRBJ2-3 | TRBV29-1 | few | TRBD2 | CSVFGTSFTDTQYF | TGCAGCGTTTTTGGGACTAGCTTTACAGATACACAGTATTTT
TRBJ2-5 | TRBV5-8 | - | - | CAGSLAGMVGEAQYF | TGTGCCGGCAGCTTGGCGGGTATGGTGGGAGAGGCCCAGTACTTC
TRBJ2-5 | TRBV11-1 | - | - | CASTSGGPQETQYF | TGTGCCAGCACCAGTGGTGGTCCACAAGAGACCCAGTACTTC
TRBJ2-5 | TRBV6-4 | few | TRBD2 | CASSDNGLAGGGETQYF | TGTGCTAGCAGTGACAATGGACTAGCGGGGGGTGGAGAGACCCAGTACTTC
TRBJ1-6 | TRBV9 | - | - | CASSVGAPNSPLHF | TGTGCCAGCAGCGTCGGGGCCCCGAATTCACCCCTCCACTTT
TRBJ2-5 | TRBV10-2 | many | TRBD2 | CASSELGGLGGLKTQYF | TGCGCCAGCAGTGAGTTAGGGGGACTAGGGGGGTTGAAGACCCAGTACTTC
TRBJ2-1 | TRBV24-1 | - | TRBD1 | CATSRGQGPQRNEQFF | TGTGCCACCAGTAGGGGACAGGGCCCACAGAGGAATGAGCAGTTCTTC
TRBJ2-3 | TRBV2 | many | TRBD1 | CASSSDRAEGDTQYF | TGTGCCAGCAGTTCGGACAGGGCGGAGGGAGATACGCAGTATTTT
TRBJ2-7 | TRBV4-1 | once | - | CAGSQGEGGRYDQYF | TGCGCCGGCAGCCAAGGGGAAGGAGGTCGATACGACCAGTACTTC
TRBJ1-1 | TRBV6-5 | - | - | CASSYVGGRAPLMNTKTFF | TGTGCCAGCAGTTACGTGGGGGGCAGGGCGCCTCTCATGAACACTAAAACTTTCTTT
TRBJ2-5 | TRBV6-5 | - | - | CASCYSTPPGSVTQYF | TGTGCCAGCTGCTACTCGACTCCCCCGGGCAGCGTGACCCAGTACTTC
TRBJ2-3 | TRBV5-1 | - | - | CASSPLPSKDTQYF | TGCGCCAGCAGTCCCCTTCCGTCGAAAGATACGCAGTATTTT
TRBJ2-4 | TRBV5-4 | - | - | CAGSSGPANIRYF | TGTGCCGGCAGCTCGGGTCCTGCCAACATTCGGTACTTC
TRBJ2-7 | TRBV6-2/TRBV6-3 | - | TRBD1 | CASSYPFRTGPREQYF | TGTGCCAGCAGTTACCCGTTTAGGACAGGACCCAGGGAGCAGTACTTC
TRBJ2-2 | TRBV6-1 | - | - | CASSEGRAYNRANTGELFF | TGTGCCAGCAGTGAAGGTAGGGCGTATAACCGAGCGAACACCGGGGAGCTGTTTTTT
TRBJ1-2 | TRBV6-6 | many | - | CASIYFPRGNGYTF | TGTGCCAGCATCTATTTCCCCCGGGGGAATGGCTACACCTTC
TRBJ2-1 | TRBV7-9 | - | - | CASSLDQGYNEQFF | TGTGCCAGCAGCTTAGACCAGGGCTACAATGAGCAGTTCTTC
TRBJ1-2 | TRBV6-5 | - | - | CASGSNDRFYGYTF | TGTGCCAGCGGTTCGAATGACAGGTTCTATGGCTACACCTTC
TRBJ2-4 | TRBV11-3 | - | TRBD1 | CARGLNRGNSKNIQYF | TGTGCCAGAGGCTTGAACAGGGGTAATTCAAAAAACATTCAGTACTTC
TRBJ2-3 | TRBV11-1 | - | - | CVSSVQWGTDTQYF | TGTGTCAGCAGCGTCCAGTGGGGCACAGATACGCAGTATTTT
TRBJ2-4 | TRBV4-1 | - | - | CASNPGSGGPLSKNIQYF | TGCGCCAGCAACCCGGGTAGCGGTGGACCTTTATCCAAAAACATTCAGTACTTC
TRBJ1-1 | TRBV29-1 | - | - | CSVAPNELSTEAFF | TGCAGCGTTGCTCCCAACGAGCTGAGTACTGAAGCTTTCTTT
TRBJ1-5 | TRBV20-1 | - | - | CSACRIGRSQPQHF | TGCAGTGCTTGTCGGATAGGGCGAAGTCAGCCCCAGCATTTT
TRBJ1-5 | TRBV28 | - | - | CASSSDKYSNQPQHF | TGTGCCAGCAGTTCGGACAAATATAGCAATCAGCCCCAGCATTTT
TRBJ1-2 | TRBV19 | - | - | CASSTGSYSYTF | TGTGCCAGTAGTACCGGGAGCTATAGCTACACCTTC
TRBJ2-7 | TRBV10-3 | - | - | CAISGSGSSYGQYF | TGTGCTATCAGTGGGAGCGGATCCTCCTACGGGCAGTACTTC
TRBJ2-3 | TRBV5-5 | many | - | CASSFRVAVGVGTDTQYF | TGTGCCAGCAGCTTTCGCGTTGCGGTGGGGGTTGGCACAGATACGCAGTATTTT
TRBJ1-5 | TRBV21-1 | - | - | CASSKGGRPWGNQPQHF | TGTGCCAGCAGCAAAGGTGGGCGGCCGTGGGGCAATCAGCCCCAGCATTTT
TRBJ2-7 | TRBV20-1 | - | - | CSAGVLTGSYEQHF | TGCAGTGCTGGAGTCCTAACGGGGTCCTACGAGCAGCACTTC
TRBJ2-1 | TRBV18 | few | - | CASSPRKSNEQFF | TGTGCCAGCTCACCACGAAAAAGCAATGAGCAGTTCTTC
TRBJ2-7 | TRBV6-5 | many | TRBD1 | CASSYRAGTGGREQYF | TGTGCCAGCAGTTACCGCGCCGGGACAGGCGGTCGGGAGCAGTACTTC
TRBJ2-1 | TRBV11-2 | - | - | CASESGSTYNEQFF | TGTGCCAGCGAATCAGGTTCGACCTACAATGAGCAGTTTTTC
TRBJ1-5 | TRBV6-1 | - | - | CASRQRRLNQPQHF | TGTGCCAGCAGACAGAGGAGACTCAATCAGCCTCAGCATTTT
TRBJ2-1 | TRBV5-1 | - | TRBD1 | CSSSWGQSYNEQFF | TGCTCCAGCAGCTGGGGACAGTCCTACAATGAGCAGTTCTTC